The next 19 T cell receptor beta chains were all read from a single sample in a study of technical replicates of blood from four donors. This table comes from immunoSEQ multiplex PCR, and its TCRdb copy is limited to in-frame clones, with some not included. Of tens of thousands of clones listed, less than 98% are singletons. The specimen was T cells isolated from PBMCs. The receptor source for this set is a human donor in good health.

This clone was seen a single time. The gene calls are TRBV7-8 and TRBJ2-3, with D unresolved. CDR3 length: 16 residues. Germline assignment: CDR1 SGHVS and CDR2 FQNEAQ. Trimming removed 5 bases at V and 5 bases at J, with 20 bases between. CDR3 sequence (DNA): TGTGCCAGCAGCCAACCTCCTAGGTTGCTATTAGATACGCAGTATTTT. This gives the protein CASSQPPRLLLDTQYF.

This sequence joins TRBV5-1 and TRBJ2-3; tentatively, D is TRBD1 (6 bases). The germline V and J ends were trimmed by 0 bases and 0 bases, with 11 bases remaining between them. The CDR3 has 16 amino acids. Germline V CDR1 and CDR2: SGHRS, YFSETQ. The CDR3 nucleotides read TGCGCCAGCAGCTTGGAAGGGGGAACTAGCACAGATACGCAGTATTTT. Protein sequence: CASSLEGGTSTDTQYF.

J is TRBJ1-2 and V is TRBV7-2; TRBD1 matches 7 bases. The germline V gene has CDR1 SGHTA and CDR2 FQGNSA. The CDR3 has 17 residues. V shed 0 bases and J 1 base; nucleotides not matched to a gene: 8. CDR3 in DNA: TGTGCCAGCAGCTTAGCGAGGGGGACAGAGGTTAACTATGGCTACACCTTC. It is translated as CASSLARGTEVNYGYTF.

The chain's CDR3 is CASSYSSSSDTEAFF. Here the CDR3 DNA reads TGTGCCAGCAGTTACTCGTCAAGTTCGGACACTGAAGCTTTCTTT. The chain links TRBV6-6 to TRBJ1-1; D is unresolved. Germline loops: CDR1 MNHNY, CDR2 SVGAGI (reference sequence). The length of the CDR3 is 15 residues. Trimming left V 0 bases short and J 3 bases short, with 11 bases between.

The chain is built from TRBV14 and TRBJ1-1; D perhaps matches TRBD1 (5 bases). The CDR3 loop spans 14 amino acids. V lost 4 bases, J lost 7 bases, and 16 bases lay in between. Germline V gives CDR1 SGHDN, CDR2 FVKESK. CDR3 sequence (DNA): TGTGCCAGCAGCCTTGACAGTGGATGGGGTGAAGCTTTCTTT. Translated: CASSLDSGWGEAFF.

A note on this clone: One junction end does not reproduce the germline sequence, and a read error may be involved. The chain uses TRBV5-1 and TRBJ2-3; TRBD1 is a possible D gene (5 bases). This CDR3 region has 13 residues. CDR1 is SGHRS and CDR2 is YFSETQ in the germline V gene. CDR3 residues: CASRFQGQDTQYF. CDR3 nucleotides: TGCGCCAGCCGCTTCCAGGGTCAAGATACGCAGTATTTT.

The genes are TRBV6-5 and TRBJ2-1; D remains ambiguous. CDR3 size: 13 residues. The V gene lost 0 bases and the J gene lost 8 bases, with 8 bases spanning the gap. Germline assignment: CDR1 MNHEY and CDR2 SVGAGI. Here the CDR3 reads CASSYSRMDEQFF. Here the CDR3 DNA reads TGTGCCAGCAGTTACTCGAGAATGGATGAGCAGTTCTTC.

The chain employs TRBV30 and TRBJ2-2, with 8 bases fitting TRBD1. In germline, CDR1 is GTSNPN, CDR2 SVGIG (reference sequence). There are 16 residues in the CDR3. V lost 2 bases, J lost 5 bases, and 10 bases stayed unmatched. The CDR3 nucleotides read TGTGCCTGGAGTCTTCCGGACAGGGTAAAAACCGGGGAGCTGTTTTTT. It codes for CAWSLPDRVKTGELFF.

The CDR3 is CASRLTGTYEQYF. CDR3 sequence (DNA): TGTGCCAGCCGTCTTACAGGGACCTACGAGCAGTACTTC. The rearrangement uses TRBV19 and TRBJ2-7; the D gene is possibly TRBD1 (6 bases). The V end was cut by 9 bases, the J end by 2 bases, with 14 bases between. The CDR3 is 13 residues long. Germline CDR1 is LNHDA and CDR2 is SQIVND (reference sequence).

This sequence joins TRBV5-4 and TRBJ1-2; no clear D gene. The germline V gene has CDR1 SGHNT and CDR2 YYREEE (reference sequence). CDR3 size: 14 residues. Trimming removed 1 base from V and 4 bases from J, with 11 bases in between. CDR3 region: CASSLTTSGYGYTF. The DNA of the CDR3 is TGTGCCAGCAGCTTGACCACCTCAGGCTATGGCTACACCTTC.

The chain joins TRBV25-1 to TRBJ1-1, with TRBD1 identical over 7 bases. The V segment lost 3 bases and the J segment 0 bases; nucleotides outside the gene matches: 7. CDR1 is MGHDK and CDR2 is SYGVNS in the germline V gene. This CDR3 has 16 amino acids. Here the CDR3 reads CASSDEGGPLNTEAFF. The CDR3 region has the DNA TGTGCCAGCAGTGATGAAGGGGGCCCCCTGAACACTGAAGCTTTCTTT.

V usage is TRBV6-1 and J usage is TRBJ2-3; D perhaps matches TRBD2 (7 bases). CDR1 and CDR2 from the germline V gene are MNHNS and SASEGT. This CDR3 is built from 15 residues. V lost 5 bases, J lost 5 bases, and 17 bases lay in between. CDR3 region: CASSPMGGAGDTQYF. The CDR3 DNA reads as TGTGCCAGCAGTCCGATGGGGGGGGCGGGAGATACGCAGTATTTT.

The chain has TRBV10-1 and TRBJ1-1; TRBD1 might be the D (5 bases). This CDR3 region has 15 residues. CDR1 and CDR2 (germline): WNHNN, SYGVQD (reference sequence). The V end lost 6 bases, the J end lost 5 bases, and 19 bases lay between the germline ends. Here the CDR3 DNA reads TGCGCCAGCAGGGAAGGTTCAGGGCTTGGGACTGAAGCTTTCTTT. Translating gives CASREGSGLGTEAFF.

V and J are TRBV5-6 and TRBJ2-3, with unresolved D. The V end lost 4 bases, the J end lost 4 bases, and 10 bases lay between the germline ends. The germline V gene has CDR1 SGHDT and CDR2 YYEEEE. CDR3 size: 13 residues. CDR3 DNA sequence: TGTGCCAGCAGCCCCCCAGGCCCAGATACGCAGTATTTT. Amino acids: CASSPPGPDTQYF.

This clone was seen a few times. J is TRBJ1-2 and V is TRBV4-3; 7 bases line up with TRBD1. The CDR3 spans 19 residues. Per germline, CDR1 LGHNA and CDR2 YSLEER. V shed 4 bases, J shed 6 bases, and the junction held 23 bases outside the gene matches. CDR3 in DNA: TGCGCCAGCAGCCGAGGACTGTGGGACAGCCCTTTGGAGACTAATGGCTACACCTTC. It encodes CASSRGLWDSPLETNGYTF.

The chain carries TRBV6-5 and TRBJ2-3; the D is unclear. Trimming took off 10 bases at V and 4 bases at J, with 15 bases between the two ends. The CDR3 consists of 13 residues. CDR1 and CDR2 from the germline V gene are MNHEY and SVGAGI. CDR3 DNA sequence: TGTGCCACCCGAGAGTTCCAGGCAGATACGCAGTATTTT. This translates into CATREFQADTQYF.

V is TRBV5-6 and J is TRBJ2-5, with a weak D call TRBD2 (5 bases). Between the trimmed V and J ends, which lost 2 bases and 5 bases, there was a span of 28 bases. This CDR3 is 19 amino acids long. Looked up from germline, CDR1 is SGHDT and CDR2 is YYEEEE. CDR3 residues: CASSFSTLRDYKIWETQYF. DNA for the CDR3: TGTGCCAGCAGCTTCTCTACACTCCGTGACTACAAAATTTGGGAGACCCAGTACTTC.

This chain joins TRBV28 and TRBJ1-5, with D possibly matching TRBD1 (5 bases). The V end lost 2 bases, the J end lost 7 bases, and 15 bases lay between the germline ends. The CDR3 contains 15 residues. Germline V gene data show CDR1 as MDHEN and CDR2 as SYDVKM. The CDR3 bases are TGTGCCAGCAGTTTAAGCTCAGCAGGGCCACAGCCCCAGCATTTT. Residues: CASSLSSAGPQPQHF.

The chain links TRBV10-1 to TRBJ1-2; 10 bases line up with TRBD1. V lost 2 bases, J lost 6 bases, and 15 bases stayed unmatched. The V gene's germline CDR1 is WNHNN and CDR2 SYGVQD (reference sequence). The CDR3 covers 18 residues. The chain's CDR3 is CASSEQKLNQGQGNGYTF. CDR3 coding DNA: TGCGCCAGCAGTGAGCAAAAATTGAATCAGGGACAGGGGAATGGCTACACCTTC.